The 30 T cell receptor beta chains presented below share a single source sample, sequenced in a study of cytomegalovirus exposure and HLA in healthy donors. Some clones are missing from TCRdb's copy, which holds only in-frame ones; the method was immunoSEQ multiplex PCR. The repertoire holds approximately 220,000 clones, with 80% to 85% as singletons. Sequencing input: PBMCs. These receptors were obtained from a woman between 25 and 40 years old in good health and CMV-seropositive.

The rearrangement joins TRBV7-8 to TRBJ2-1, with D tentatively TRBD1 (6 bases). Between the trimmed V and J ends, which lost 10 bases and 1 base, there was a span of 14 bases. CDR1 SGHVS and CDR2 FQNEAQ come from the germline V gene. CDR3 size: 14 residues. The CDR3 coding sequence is TGTGCCACCGTAGGGGGTGGTTCCTACAATGAGCAGTTCTTC. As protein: CATVGGGSYNEQFF.

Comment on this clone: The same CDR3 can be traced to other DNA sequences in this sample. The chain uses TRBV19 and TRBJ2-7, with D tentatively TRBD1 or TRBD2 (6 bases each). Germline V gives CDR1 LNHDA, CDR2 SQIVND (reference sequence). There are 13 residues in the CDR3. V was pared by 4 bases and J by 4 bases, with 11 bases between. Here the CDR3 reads CASSRQGRYEQYF. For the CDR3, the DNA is TGTGCCAGTAGTAGGCAGGGGAGGTACGAGCAGTACTTC. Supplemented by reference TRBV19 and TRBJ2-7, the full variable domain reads DGGITQSPKYLFRKEGQNVTLSCEQNLNHDAMYWYRQDPGQGLRLIYYSQIVNDFQKGDIAEGYSVSREKKESFPLTVTSAQKNPTAFYLCASSRQGRYEQYFGPGTRLTVT.

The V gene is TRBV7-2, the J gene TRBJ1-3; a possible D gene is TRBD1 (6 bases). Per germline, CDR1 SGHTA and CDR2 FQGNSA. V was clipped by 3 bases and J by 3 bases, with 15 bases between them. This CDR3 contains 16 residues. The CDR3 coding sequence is TGTGCCAGCAGCTTCAACAGGGTACTGGGTGGAAACACCATATATTTT. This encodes CASSFNRVLGGNTIYF.

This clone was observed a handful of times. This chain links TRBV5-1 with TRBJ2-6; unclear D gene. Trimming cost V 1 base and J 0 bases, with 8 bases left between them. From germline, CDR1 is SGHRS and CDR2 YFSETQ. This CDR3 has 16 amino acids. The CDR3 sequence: CASSLRDISGANVLTF. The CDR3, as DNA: TGCGCCAGCAGCTTGCGTGATATCTCTGGGGCCAACGTCCTGACTTTC.

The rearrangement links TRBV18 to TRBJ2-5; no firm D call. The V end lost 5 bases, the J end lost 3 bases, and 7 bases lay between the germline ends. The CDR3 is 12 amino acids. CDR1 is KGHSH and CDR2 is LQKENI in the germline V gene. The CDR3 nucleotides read TGTGCCAGCTCAAATCAAAAAGAGACCCAGTACTTC. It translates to CASSNQKETQYF.

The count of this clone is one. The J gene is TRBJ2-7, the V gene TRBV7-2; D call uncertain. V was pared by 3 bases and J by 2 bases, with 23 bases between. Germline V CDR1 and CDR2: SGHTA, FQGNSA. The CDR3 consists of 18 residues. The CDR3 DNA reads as TGTGCCAGCAGCTTCGAGCCGGGTAGGGCTAGTATCCCCTACGAGCAGTACTTC. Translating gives CASSFEPGRASIPYEQYF.

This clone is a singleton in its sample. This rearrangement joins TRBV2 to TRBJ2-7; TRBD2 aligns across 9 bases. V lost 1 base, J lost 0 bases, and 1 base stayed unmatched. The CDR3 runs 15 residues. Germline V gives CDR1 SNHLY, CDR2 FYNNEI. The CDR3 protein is CASSEGLAASYEQYF. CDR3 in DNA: TGTGCCAGCAGTGAAGGACTAGCGGCCTCCTACGAGCAGTACTTC.

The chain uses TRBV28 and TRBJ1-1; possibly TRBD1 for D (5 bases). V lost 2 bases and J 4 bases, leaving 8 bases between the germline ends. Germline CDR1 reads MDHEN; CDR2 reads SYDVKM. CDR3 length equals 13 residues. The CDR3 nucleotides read TGTGCCAGCAGTTTAGGGGGGTTCACTGAAGCTTTCTTT. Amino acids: CASSLGGFTEAFF.

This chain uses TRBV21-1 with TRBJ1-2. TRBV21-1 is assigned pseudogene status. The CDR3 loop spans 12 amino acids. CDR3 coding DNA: TGTGCCAGCAGCAAAGTAGGTGGAGGCTACACCTTC. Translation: CASSKVGGGYTF.

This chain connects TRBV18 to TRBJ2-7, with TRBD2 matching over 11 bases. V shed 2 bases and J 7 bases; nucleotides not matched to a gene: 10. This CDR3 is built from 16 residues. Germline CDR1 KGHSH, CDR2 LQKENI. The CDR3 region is CASSPALAGELWEQYF. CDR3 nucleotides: TGTGCCAGCTCACCAGCACTAGCGGGAGAATTGTGGGAGCAGTACTTC. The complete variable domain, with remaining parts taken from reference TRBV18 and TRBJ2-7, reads NAGVMQNPRHLVRRRGQEARLRCSPMKGHSHVYWYRQLPEEGLKFMVYLQKENIIDESGMPKERFSAEFPKEGPSILRIQQVVRGDSAAYFCASSPALAGELWEQYFGPGTRLTVT.

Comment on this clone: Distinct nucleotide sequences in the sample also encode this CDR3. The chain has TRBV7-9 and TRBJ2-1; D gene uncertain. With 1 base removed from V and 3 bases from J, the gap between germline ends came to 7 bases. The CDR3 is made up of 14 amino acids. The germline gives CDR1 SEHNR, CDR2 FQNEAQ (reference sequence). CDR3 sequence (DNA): TGTGCCAGCAGCTTAGGTGGCAGCTACAATGAGCAGTTCTTC. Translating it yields CASSLGGSYNEQFF.

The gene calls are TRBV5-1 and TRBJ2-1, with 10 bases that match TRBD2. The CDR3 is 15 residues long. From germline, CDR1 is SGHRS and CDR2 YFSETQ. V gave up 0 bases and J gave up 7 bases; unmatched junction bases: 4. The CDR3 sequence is CASSLEASGGNEQFF. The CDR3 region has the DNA TGCGCCAGCAGCTTGGAGGCTAGCGGGGGAAATGAGCAGTTCTTC. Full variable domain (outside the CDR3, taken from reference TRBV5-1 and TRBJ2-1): KAGVTQTPRYLIKTRGQQVTLSCSPISGHRSVSWYQQTPGQGLQFLFEYFSETQRNKGNFPGRFSGRQFSNSRSEMNVSTLELGDSALYLCASSLEASGGNEQFFGPGTRLTVL.

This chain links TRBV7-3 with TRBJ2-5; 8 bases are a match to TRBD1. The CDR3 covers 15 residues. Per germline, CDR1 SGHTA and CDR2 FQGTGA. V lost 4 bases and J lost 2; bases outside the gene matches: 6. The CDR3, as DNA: TGTGCCAGCAGCTACGGACAGGGATTACAAGAGACCCAGTACTTC. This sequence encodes CASSYGQGLQETQYF.

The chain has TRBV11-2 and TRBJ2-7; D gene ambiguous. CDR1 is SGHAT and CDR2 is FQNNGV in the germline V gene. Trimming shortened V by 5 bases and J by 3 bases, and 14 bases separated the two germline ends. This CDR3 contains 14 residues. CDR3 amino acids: CASSKGPSRYEQYF. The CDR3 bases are TGTGCCAGCAGCAAAGGACCATCCCGCTACGAGCAGTACTTC.

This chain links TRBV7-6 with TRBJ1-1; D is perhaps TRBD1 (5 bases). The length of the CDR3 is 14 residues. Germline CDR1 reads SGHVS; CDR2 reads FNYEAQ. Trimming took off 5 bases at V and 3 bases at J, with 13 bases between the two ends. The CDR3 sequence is CASSTRQRDTEAFF. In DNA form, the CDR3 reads TGTGCCAGCAGCACACGACAGCGGGACACTGAAGCTTTCTTT.

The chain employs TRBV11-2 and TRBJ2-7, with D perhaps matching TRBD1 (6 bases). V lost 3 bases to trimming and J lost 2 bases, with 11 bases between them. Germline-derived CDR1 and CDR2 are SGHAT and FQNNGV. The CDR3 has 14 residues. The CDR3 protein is CASSLPGEAYEQYF. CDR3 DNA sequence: TGTGCCAGCAGCTTGCCAGGGGAAGCCTACGAGCAGTACTTC.

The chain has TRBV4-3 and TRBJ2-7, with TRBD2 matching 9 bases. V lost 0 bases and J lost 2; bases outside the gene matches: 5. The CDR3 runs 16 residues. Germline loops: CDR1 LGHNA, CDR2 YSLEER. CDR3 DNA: TGCGCCAGCAGCCAAGACCAGACTAGCGGAACCTACGAGCAGTACTTC. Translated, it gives CASSQDQTSGTYEQYF.

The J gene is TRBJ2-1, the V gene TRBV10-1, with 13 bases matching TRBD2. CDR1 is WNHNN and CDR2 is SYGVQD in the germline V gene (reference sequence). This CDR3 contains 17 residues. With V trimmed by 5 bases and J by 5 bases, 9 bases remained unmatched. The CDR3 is CASSTGLAGVVNNEQFF. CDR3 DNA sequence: TGCGCCAGCAGTACTGGACTAGCGGGAGTCGTAAACAATGAGCAGTTCTTC.

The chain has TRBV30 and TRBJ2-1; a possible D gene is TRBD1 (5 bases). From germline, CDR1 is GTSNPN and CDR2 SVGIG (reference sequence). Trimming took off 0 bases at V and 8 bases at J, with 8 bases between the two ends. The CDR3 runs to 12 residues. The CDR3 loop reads CAWSVVGDEQFF. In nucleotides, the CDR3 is TGTGCCTGGAGTGTAGTAGGGGATGAGCAGTTCTTC.

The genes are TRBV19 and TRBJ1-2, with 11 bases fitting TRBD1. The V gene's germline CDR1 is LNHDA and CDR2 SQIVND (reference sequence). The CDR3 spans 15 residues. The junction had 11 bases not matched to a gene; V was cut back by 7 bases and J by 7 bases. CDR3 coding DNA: TGTGCCAGTATAGCTCGGACAGGGGGCTATTTTGGCTACACCTTC. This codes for CASIARTGGYFGYTF.

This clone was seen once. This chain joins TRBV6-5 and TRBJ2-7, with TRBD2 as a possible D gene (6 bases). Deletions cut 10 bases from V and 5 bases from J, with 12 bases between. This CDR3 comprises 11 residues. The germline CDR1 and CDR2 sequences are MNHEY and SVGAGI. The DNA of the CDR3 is TGTGCCACGCAGGGAGGACACGAGCAGTACTTC. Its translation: CATQGGHEQYF.

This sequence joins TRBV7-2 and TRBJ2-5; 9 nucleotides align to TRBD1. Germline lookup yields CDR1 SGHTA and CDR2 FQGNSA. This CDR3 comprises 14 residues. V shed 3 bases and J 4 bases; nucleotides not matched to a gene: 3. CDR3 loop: CASSLGQGVETQYF. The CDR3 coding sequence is TGTGCCAGCAGCTTGGGACAGGGTGTAGAGACCCAGTACTTC.

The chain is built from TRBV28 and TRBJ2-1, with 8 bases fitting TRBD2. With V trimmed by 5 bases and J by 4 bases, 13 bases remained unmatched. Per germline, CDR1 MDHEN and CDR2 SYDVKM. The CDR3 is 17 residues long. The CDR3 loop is CASSTSGGELFYNEQFF. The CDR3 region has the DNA TGTGCCAGCAGTACCTCGGGAGGGGAGTTGTTTTACAATGAGCAGTTCTTC.

CDR3 DNA: TGTGCCAGCAGCTTGCGGACGACAGGATCCTACGAGCAGTACTTC. This sequence encodes CASSLRTTGSYEQYF. The chain uses TRBV5-6 and TRBJ2-7; D possibly corresponds to TRBD1 (6 bases). Trimming stripped 1 base from V and 1 base from J, with 12 bases between. In germline, CDR1 is SGHDT, CDR2 YYEEEE. This CDR3 has 15 amino acids.

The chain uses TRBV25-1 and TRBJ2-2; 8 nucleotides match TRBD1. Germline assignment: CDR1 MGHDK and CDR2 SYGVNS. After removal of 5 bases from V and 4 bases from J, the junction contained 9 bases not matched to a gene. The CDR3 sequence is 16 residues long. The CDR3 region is CASSPGGFTVTGELFF. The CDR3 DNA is TGTGCCAGCAGTCCAGGGGGCTTTACGGTCACCGGGGAGCTGTTTTTT. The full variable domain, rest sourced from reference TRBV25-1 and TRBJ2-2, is EADIYQTPRYLVIGTGKKITLECSQTMGHDKMYWYQQDPGMELHLIHYSYGVNSTEKGDLSSESTVSRIRTEHFPLTLESARPSHTSQYLCASSPGGFTVTGELFFGEGSRLTVL.

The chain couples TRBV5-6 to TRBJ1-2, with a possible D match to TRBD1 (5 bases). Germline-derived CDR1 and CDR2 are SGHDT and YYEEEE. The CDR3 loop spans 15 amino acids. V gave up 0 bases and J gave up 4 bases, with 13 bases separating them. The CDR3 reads CASSLVLRGVYGYTF. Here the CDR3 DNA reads TGTGCCAGCAGCTTGGTTCTCCGGGGGGTCTATGGCTACACCTTC. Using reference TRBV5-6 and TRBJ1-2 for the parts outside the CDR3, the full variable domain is DAGVTQSPTHLIKTRGQQVTLRCSPKSGHDTVSWYQQALGQGPQFIFQYYEEEERQRGNFPDRFSGHQFPNYSSELNVNALLLGDSALYLCASSLVLRGVYGYTFGSGTRLTVV.

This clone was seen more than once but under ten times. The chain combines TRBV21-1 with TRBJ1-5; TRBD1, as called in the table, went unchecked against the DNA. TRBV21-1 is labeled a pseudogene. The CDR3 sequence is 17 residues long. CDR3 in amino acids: CATPTRDRGYSNQPQHF. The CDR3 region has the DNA TGTGCCACTCCTACCCGGGACAGGGGATATAGCAATCAGCCCCAGCATTTT.

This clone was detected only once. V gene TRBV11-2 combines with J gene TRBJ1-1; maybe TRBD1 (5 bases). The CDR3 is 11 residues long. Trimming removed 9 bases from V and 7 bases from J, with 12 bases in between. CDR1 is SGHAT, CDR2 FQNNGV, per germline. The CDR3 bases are TGTGCCAGTACCCTGGGGCTTGAAGCTTTCTTT. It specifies CASTLGLEAFF.

CDR3 in DNA: TGCGCCAGCAGCTTGGAAAGACCCGTCCAAGAGACCCAGTACTTC. It translates to CASSLERPVQETQYF. The chain carries TRBV5-1 and TRBJ2-5; no firm D call. Germline CDR1 reads SGHRS; CDR2 reads YFSETQ. Trimming took off 0 bases at V and 1 base at J, with 10 bases between the two ends. CDR3 length equals 15 residues.

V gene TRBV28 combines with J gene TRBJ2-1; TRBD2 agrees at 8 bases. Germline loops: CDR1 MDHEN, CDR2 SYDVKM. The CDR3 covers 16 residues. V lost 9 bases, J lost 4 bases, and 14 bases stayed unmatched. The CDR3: CASIEAGGRNYNEQFF. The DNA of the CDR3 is TGTGCCAGTATCGAGGCGGGAGGCCGAAATTACAATGAGCAGTTCTTC.